The rows below give T cell receptor beta chains drawn from one sample of a study of CD8 T cells in ankylosing spondylitis. Using its own MiXCR run on the 5' RACE reads, TCRdb lists one record per CDR3 protein. The data hold approximately 200,000 distinct CDR3 sequences, with around 13% observed a single time. The specimen was blood, either unsorted or a sorted T cell fraction (not recorded which). Receptor source: a male donor with ankylosing spondylitis or in good health (not recorded which). Both conserved end residues are part of each CDR3.

V gene	J gene	CDR3 protein
TRBV5-1	TRBJ1-1	CASSLEGGDTEAFF
TRBV6-1	TRBJ1-2	CASSDVGQGREANYGYTF
TRBV29-1	TRBJ2-1	CSGAQVGGYNEQFF
TRBV9	TRBJ1-1	CASSEEGGKVFF
TRBV4-2	TRBJ2-1	CASSQATGISYNEQFF
TRBV12-3/TRBV12-4	TRBJ1-2	CASSNTGYYGYTF
TRBV3-1	TRBJ1-1	CASSQMINTEAFF
TRBV5-4	TRBJ2-4	CASSLSGANIQYF
TRBV5-1	TRBJ2-1	CASSLLAGTYNEQFF
TRBV29-1	TRBJ1-2	CSVEDLRVGYTF
TRBV19	TRBJ1-2	CASGGEGAGYTF
TRBV10-3	TRBJ1-1	CAISEFDRGNTEAFF
TRBV19	TRBJ2-5	CASSIGDLTLETQYF
TRBV7-6	TRBJ2-1	CASSLGSSGRSTYNEQFF
TRBV5-1	TRBJ2-6	CASYPGVSGANVLTF
TRBV4-1	TRBJ2-6	CASSPLGVDVLTF
TRBV12-3/TRBV12-4	TRBJ1-1	CASSPSPRGTEAFF
TRBV20-1	TRBJ2-7	CSAVGQGNEQYF
TRBV4-2	TRBJ2-3	CASSHALGGPDTQYF
TRBV21-1	TRBJ2-7	CANPGVHEQYF
TRBV15	TRBJ2-1	CATSRGIAGVEQFF
TRBV20-1	TRBJ2-1	CSPTWGNEQFF
TRBV12-3/TRBV12-4	TRBJ2-1	CASSLPPGLAVSYNEQFF
TRBV27	TRBJ2-7	CASRRLGGAYEQYF